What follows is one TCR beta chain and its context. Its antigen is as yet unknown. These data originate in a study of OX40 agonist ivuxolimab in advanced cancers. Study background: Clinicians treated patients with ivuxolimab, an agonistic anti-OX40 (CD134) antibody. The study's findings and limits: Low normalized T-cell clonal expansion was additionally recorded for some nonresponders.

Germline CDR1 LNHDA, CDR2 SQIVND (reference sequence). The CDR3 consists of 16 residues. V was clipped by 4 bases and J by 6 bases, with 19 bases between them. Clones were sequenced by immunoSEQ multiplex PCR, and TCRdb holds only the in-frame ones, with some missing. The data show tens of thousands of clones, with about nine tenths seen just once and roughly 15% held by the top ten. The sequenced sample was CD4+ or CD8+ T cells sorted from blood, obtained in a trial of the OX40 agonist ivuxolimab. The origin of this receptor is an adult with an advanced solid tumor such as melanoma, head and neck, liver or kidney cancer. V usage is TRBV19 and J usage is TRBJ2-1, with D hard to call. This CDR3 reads CASSTTYLGVGNEQFF. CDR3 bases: TGTGCCAGTAGTACCACCTACCTGGGTGTGGGCAATGAGCAGTTCTTC.